A single sample is the source of the 9 T cell receptor beta chains below, sequenced in a study of blood T cell repertoires in COVID-19. Profiled with immunoSEQ multiplex PCR; TCRdb holds only in-frame clones, not every one. The table includes roughly 240,000 clones, around 86% detected once. What was sequenced was peripheral blood. Receptor source: a man aged 18-30 years with active or convalescent COVID-19.

CDR3 region: CAWSVLSNNQPQHF. The CDR3 coding sequence is TGTGCCTGGAGTGTACTTAGTAATAATCAGCCCCAGCATTTT. This chain connects TRBV30 to TRBJ1-5, with D hard to call. Trimming took off 0 bases at V and 4 bases at J, with 10 bases between the two ends. This CDR3 contains 14 residues. Per the germline V gene, CDR1 is GTSNPN and CDR2 is SVGIG (reference sequence).

The V call is TRBV5-5, the J call TRBJ1-6; a possible D gene is TRBD1 (5 bases). Germline loops: CDR1 SGHKS, CDR2 YYEKEE (reference sequence). Trimming removed 3 bases at V and 5 bases at J, with 15 bases between. CDR3 length: 16 residues. CDR3 nucleotide sequence: TGTGCCAGCAGCTCCCTCCCCAGGGCGGATAATTCACCCCTCCACTTT. Its translation is CASSSLPRADNSPLHF.

This clone was observed at least ten times. The chain is built from TRBV4-3 and TRBJ1-3; D gene uncertain. The CDR3 consists of 18 residues. Germline-derived CDR1 and CDR2 are LGHNA and YSLEER. The V gene lost 0 bases and the J gene lost 0 bases, with 15 bases spanning the gap. The CDR3 nucleotides are TGCGCCAGCAGCCAAGATCGCCTTCAAAACTACTCTGGAAACACCATATATTTT. It translates to CASSQDRLQNYSGNTIYF.

The chain joins TRBV12-3 or TRBV12-4 to TRBJ1-4; maybe TRBD1 (5 bases). V lost 4 bases and J 8 bases, leaving 11 bases between the germline ends. This CDR3 comprises 13 residues. CDR3 sequence: CASSSGRMEKLFF. CDR3 bases: TGTGCCAGCAGTTCAGGGCGGATGGAAAAACTGTTTTTT.

The chain uses TRBV24-1 and TRBJ2-3, with TRBD2 matching over 7 bases. CDR3 size: 16 residues. The germline V gene encodes CDR1 KGHDR and CDR2 SFDVKD. V lost 4 bases to trimming and J lost 5 bases; unmatched junction nucleotides: 11. CDR3 region: CATSDPWGGSGDTQYF. CDR3 sequence (DNA): TGTGCCACCAGTGACCCTTGGGGCGGGAGTGGAGATACGCAGTATTTT.

V is TRBV28 and J is TRBJ2-7; 8 bases align to TRBD1. CDR1 and CDR2 from the germline V gene are MDHEN and SYDVKM. V gave up 6 bases and J gave up 0 bases; unmatched junction bases: 10. The CDR3 contains 16 residues. CDR3 in amino acids: CASRDLRGTGSYEQYF. Here the CDR3 DNA reads TGTGCCAGCAGGGACCTTAGGGGGACAGGCTCCTACGAGCAGTACTTC. The full variable domain, rest sourced from reference TRBV28 and TRBJ2-7, is DVKVTQSSRYLVKRTGEKVFLECVQDMDHENMFWYRQDPGLGLRLIYFSYDVKMKEKGDIPEGYSVSREKKERFSLILESASTNQTSMYLCASRDLRGTGSYEQYFGPGTRLTVT.

The genes are TRBV7-2 and TRBJ1-6; 7 bases are shared with TRBD1. Trimming at V came to 5 bases and at J to 4 bases, leaving 2 bases not matched to a gene. This CDR3 contains 14 residues. Germline V gives CDR1 SGHTA, CDR2 FQGNSA. The CDR3 loop reads CASSGTDYNSPLHF. CDR3 nucleotides: TGTGCCAGCAGCGGGACAGATTATAATTCACCCCTCCACTTT.

The V gene is TRBV11-2, the J gene TRBJ2-1; tentative D call: TRBD2 (5 bases). CDR3 length: 13 residues. Germline V lookup: CDR1 SGHAT, CDR2 FQNNGV. Trimming cost V 1 base and J 7 bases, with 8 bases left between them. The CDR3 DNA reads as TGTGCCAGCAGCTTAGTCGGGGAGAATGAGCAGTTCTTC. Translating gives CASSLVGENEQFF.

The gene calls are TRBV29-1 and TRBJ1-1; D is undetermined. The germline V and J ends were trimmed by 7 bases and 4 bases, with 16 bases remaining between them. CDR1 is SQVTM and CDR2 is ANQGSEA in the germline V gene. CDR3 size: 13 residues. As DNA, the CDR3 is TGCAGCGCGGGAGGTCCGGGATCCACTGAAGCTTTCTTT. It yields the protein CSAGGPGSTEAFF.